These 18 T cell receptor beta chains were all obtained from the same sample, sequenced in a study of blood T cell repertoires in COVID-19. Libraries were prepared by immunoSEQ multiplex PCR; TCRdb keeps only in-frame clonotypes and omits some of them. The profile covers some 75,000 clones, with 75% to 90% appearing a single time and about 5.7% taken by the ten largest. Sequenced material: peripheral blood. The receptors come from a man at least 80 years old with COVID-19, enrolled during active disease.

This sequence joins TRBV25-1 and TRBJ1-2; possible D gene TRBD1, 6 bases. V was shortened by 2 bases and J by 7 bases, with 11 bases between the two germline ends. The length of the CDR3 is 13 residues. The V gene's germline CDR1 is MGHDK and CDR2 SYGVNS. CDR3: CASSEQGLGGYTF. The CDR3 DNA sequence: TGTGCCAGCAGTGAACAGGGGCTGGGTGGCTACACCTTC.

This clone was observed once. The chain joins TRBV10-3 to TRBJ1-2; possible D gene TRBD1, 6 bases. The CDR3 consists of 13 residues. In germline, CDR1 is ENHRY, CDR2 SYGVKD. V lost 3 bases and J 7 bases, leaving 12 bases between the germline ends. The CDR3 sequence is CAISDQGSTGYTF. The CDR3 DNA is TGTGCCATCAGTGACCAGGGGAGTACTGGCTACACCTTC.

This clone was detected a few times. V gene TRBV9 combines with J gene TRBJ2-1; the match to TRBD1 covers 9 bases. Germline V gives CDR1 SGDLS, CDR2 YYNGEE. The ends lost 3 bases at V and 5 bases at J; junction bases unmatched: 6. This CDR3 is built from 15 residues. DNA for the CDR3: TGTGCCAGCAGCGAACAGGGGGCGGACAACAATGAGCAGTTCTTC. Translating gives CASSEQGADNNEQFF. Variable domain in full (rest from reference TRBV9 and TRBJ2-1): DSGVTQTPKHLITATGQRVTLRCSPRSGDLSVYWYQQSLDQGLQFLIQYYNGEERAKGNILERFSAQQFPDLHSELNLSSLELGDSALYFCASSEQGADNNEQFFGPGTRLTVL.

The chain links TRBV9 to TRBJ2-5; 9 bases line up with TRBD1. The CDR3 runs 14 residues. Per the germline V gene, CDR1 is SGDLS and CDR2 is YYNGEE. Trimming removed 4 bases from V and 4 bases from J; junction bases left unmatched: 5. CDR3 coding DNA: TGTGCCAGCAGCTTGGGACAGGGCCTAGAGACCCAGTACTTC. Translating it yields CASSLGQGLETQYF.

V is TRBV7-2 and J is TRBJ2-4; TRBD1 matches 7 bases. CDR1 SGHTA and CDR2 FQGNSA come from the germline V gene. The CDR3 consists of 14 residues. J lost 6 bases, V lost 5 bases, and 7 bases had no gene match. The CDR3 reads CASSPDRAGNIQYF. CDR3 nucleotides: TGTGCCAGCAGCCCCGACAGGGCTGGAAACATTCAGTACTTC.

The V call is TRBV2, the J call TRBJ1-3; D call uncertain. The CDR3 is 15 amino acids. Germline CDR1 is SNHLY and CDR2 is FYNNEI. Trimming stripped 5 bases from V and 3 bases from J, with 14 bases between. CDR3 in DNA: TGTGCCAGCAGTCTGGACTTTTTAAGTGGAAACACCATATATTTT. It translates to CASSLDFLSGNTIYF. The variable domain in full, completed from reference TRBV2 and TRBJ1-3, reads EPEVTQTPSHQVTQMGQEVILRCVPISNHLYFYWYRQILGQKVEFLVSFYNNEISEKSEIFDDQFSVERPDGSNFTLKIRSTKLEDSAMYFCASSLDFLSGNTIYFGEGSWLTVV.

This chain connects TRBV10-2 to TRBJ1-5; D gene unclear. Germline-derived CDR1 and CDR2 are WSHSY and SAAADI. The V end lost 8 bases, the J end lost 3 bases, and 8 bases lay between the germline ends. The CDR3 has 12 amino acids. The CDR3, as DNA: TGCGCCAGCGGGCCCTTCAATCAGCCCCAGCATTTT. This gives the protein CASGPFNQPQHF.

V is TRBV19 and J is TRBJ2-5, with D possibly being TRBD1 (5 bases). V lost 5 bases, J lost 4 bases, and 14 bases lay in between. Germline V gene sequence: CDR1 LNHDA, CDR2 SQIVND (reference sequence). This CDR3 has 14 amino acids. The CDR3 DNA reads as TGTGCCAGTAGTGCCCAGGGTTATGGAGAGACCCAGTACTTC. Its protein is CASSAQGYGETQYF.

The chain has TRBV5-4 and TRBJ2-2, with 7 nucleotides matching TRBD1. CDR3 length: 15 residues. Germline V lookup: CDR1 SGHNT, CDR2 YYREEE (reference sequence). V shed 4 bases, J shed 2 bases, and the junction held 5 bases outside the gene matches. The CDR3 protein is CASSLGQDNTGELFF. CDR3 coding DNA: TGTGCCAGCAGCCTCGGACAGGACAACACCGGGGAGCTGTTTTTT. Combining the CDR3 with reference TRBV5-4 and TRBJ2-2 gives the whole variable domain ETGVTQSPTHLIKTRGQQVTLRCSSQSGHNTVSWYQQALGQGPQFIFQYYREEENGRGNFPPRFSGLQFPNYSSELNVNALELDDSALYLCASSLGQDNTGELFFGEGSRLTVL.

The sample holds one count of this clone. The chain is built from TRBV27 and TRBJ2-2; a possible D gene is TRBD1 (6 bases). V lost 6 bases to trimming and J lost 0 bases, with 14 bases between them. This CDR3 comprises 16 residues. Per germline, CDR1 MNHEY and CDR2 SMNVEV (reference sequence). The CDR3 region is CASRGAGAPNTGELFF. In DNA, the CDR3 is TGTGCCAGCAGGGGGGCAGGGGCCCCGAACACCGGGGAGCTGTTTTTT.

The chain uses TRBV7-9 and TRBJ1-2; D not certain. V lost 1 base and J lost 3, with 9 bases in between. Germline CDR1 is SEHNR and CDR2 is FQNEAQ (reference sequence). CDR3 length: 14 residues. The CDR3 loop is CASSLVASDYGYTF. The CDR3 DNA reads TGTGCCAGCAGCTTAGTGGCCAGTGACTATGGCTACACCTTC.

V is TRBV4-1 and J is TRBJ1-5, with TRBD1 matching 8 bases. Germline values: CDR1 MGHRA, CDR2 YSYEKL. CDR3 length: 16 residues. V lost 3 bases and J lost 6; bases outside the gene matches: 10. Here the CDR3 DNA reads TGCGCCAGCAGCCATCTGGACAGGGCAGGAGGTCAGCCCCAGCATTTT. Residues: CASSHLDRAGGQPQHF.

This rearrangement joins TRBV10-2 to TRBJ2-4, with a possible D match to TRBD1 (6 bases). The V gene lost 0 bases and the J gene lost 8 bases, with 11 bases spanning the gap. The CDR3 is made up of 14 amino acids. CDR1 is WSHSY and CDR2 is SAAADI in the germline V gene. DNA of the CDR3: TGCGCCAGCAGTGAGTCTTCAGGGGTGGACATTCAGTACTTC. Protein product: CASSESSGVDIQYF.

The chain has TRBV4-2 and TRBJ2-1; TRBD1 might be the D (6 bases). V was shortened by 2 bases and J by 2 bases, with 13 bases between the two germline ends. The CDR3 extends over 16 amino acids. Germline CDR1 is LGHNA and CDR2 is YNFKEQ. DNA of the CDR3: TGTGCCAGCAGCCAAATTAGAACAGGGACCTACAATGAGCAGTTCTTC. Amino acids: CASSQIRTGTYNEQFF.

This chain joins TRBV2 and TRBJ2-3; 14 bases align to TRBD2. The germline CDR1 and CDR2 sequences are SNHLY and FYNNEI. The CDR3 sequence is 15 residues long. Germline trimming cut 6 bases from V and 4 bases from J; bases unmatched to any gene: 3. The CDR3 loop is CASRTGLAGADTQYF. CDR3 coding DNA: TGTGCCAGCAGGACGGGACTAGCGGGGGCAGATACGCAGTATTTT.

The chain uses TRBV5-4 and TRBJ1-3; possibly TRBD1 for D (6 bases). V lost 3 bases, J lost 0 bases, and 13 bases lay in between. Germline V gene sequence: CDR1 SGHNT, CDR2 YYREEE (reference sequence). This CDR3 comprises 16 residues. Here the CDR3 reads CASSWGARGSGNTIYF. Written as DNA, the CDR3 is TGTGCCAGCAGCTGGGGCGCCAGGGGCTCTGGAAACACCATATATTTT.

The chain joins TRBV15 to TRBJ2-4; TRBD1 matches 7 bases. CDR1 and CDR2 from the germline V gene are LNHNV and YYDKDF (reference sequence). The ends lost 1 base at V and 5 bases at J; junction bases unmatched: 5. The CDR3 covers 15 residues. CDR3 region: CATSRVTGQQNIQYF. In nucleotides, the CDR3 is TGTGCCACCAGCAGAGTAACGGGACAGCAAAACATTCAGTACTTC.

This rearrangement joins TRBV19 to TRBJ2-5, with a possible D match to TRBD1 (6 bases). From germline, CDR1 is LNHDA and CDR2 SQIVND (reference sequence). The CDR3 has 14 amino acids. Trimming took off 3 bases at V and 1 base at J, with 9 bases between the two ends. The CDR3 nucleotides read TGTGCCAGTAGTATTCGCAGGGGCCAAGAGACCCAGTACTTC. Its protein is CASSIRRGQETQYF.